These T cell receptor beta chains were read from a single sample in a study of shared clonotypes between healthy human individuals. Data came from immunoSEQ multiplex PCR; TCRdb stores just in-frame clones and leaves some out. The data hold 700,000 to 950,000 clones, with about 96% observed a single time. Sequenced sample: naive CD8+ T cells sorted from blood. These receptors all stem from a man aged 30 to 39 in good health. Both conserved end residues are part of each CDR3. Each record gives: V gene, J gene, CDR3 protein.

V: TRBV11-2
J: TRBJ2-1
CDR3: CASSPHWGRSSYNEQFF

V: TRBV7-3
J: TRBJ2-5
CDR3: CASSLTGGTETQYF

V: TRBV7-9
J: TRBJ2-7
CDR3: CASSSTGGGPQTYEQYF

V: TRBV15
J: TRBJ2-6
CDR3: CATSRTFPGANVLTF

V: TRBV21-1
J: TRBJ1-2
CDR3: CASSKGRYGYTF

V: TRBV6-1
J: TRBJ1-5
CDR3: CASSEEVPGPRPQHF

V: TRBV4-3
J: TRBJ1-1
CDR3: CASSQEIRGRTTNTEAFF

V: TRBV11-2
J: TRBJ2-7
CDR3: CASTLEAGPRYEQYF

V: TRBV19
J: TRBJ1-2
CDR3: CASSIDSGFYGYTF

V: TRBV6-5
J: TRBJ1-2
CDR3: CASSFHRGGYGYTF

V: TRBV5-1
J: TRBJ1-5
CDR3: CASSPRQGGNQPQHF

V: TRBV7-2
J: TRBJ2-1
CDR3: CASSLFPHPSGGGNEQFF

V: TRBV4-1
J: TRBJ2-7
CDR3: CASSREGAPYEQYF